The 26 T cell receptor beta chains given below trace back to one sample, sequenced in a study of monozygotic twins with inflammatory bowel disease. Reanalyzing the 5' RACE reads, TCRdb keeps one entry per CDR3 protein, without DNA. Here the sample table reports some 150,000 distinct CDR3 sequences. Sequencing used blood. All receptors come from a human donor with ulcerative colitis or Crohn's disease, or a healthy co-twin of an affected twin (not recorded which).

The chain links TRBV11-2 to TRBJ2-5; the TRBD2 assignment by TCRdb is unverifiable without DNA. CDR1 SGHAT and CDR2 FQNNGV come from the germline V gene. The CDR3 length is 13 residues. Here the CDR3 reads CASSFSGEETQYF.

The chain has TRBV28 and TRBJ2-3; TCRdb's D call, TRBD2, is unchecked because there is no DNA. CDR1 and CDR2 from the germline V gene are MDHEN and SYDVKM. CDR3 length: 13 residues. The CDR3 here is CASSLWDSPAGYF.

This chain uses TRBV20-1 with TRBJ1-6. CDR3 size: 17 residues. Germline CDR1 is DFQATT and CDR2 is SNEGSKA (reference sequence). This CDR3 reads CSAPDVGSATYNSPLHF.

The chain carries TRBV29-1 and TRBJ2-6. This CDR3 region has 15 residues. The germline V gene has CDR1 SQVTM and CDR2 ANQGSEA. This chain's CDR3 is CSVEDIVSGANVLTF.

V is TRBV5-1 and J is TRBJ2-6; without DNA, the TCRdb call of TRBD1 cannot be checked. The V gene's germline CDR1 is SGHRS and CDR2 YFSETQ. CDR3 length: 14 residues. The CDR3 loop is CASSPPSGANVLTF.

The rearrangement links TRBV5-1 to TRBJ2-7; the TCRdb call, TRBD1, lacks DNA for checking. This CDR3 is built from 13 residues. Germline values: CDR1 SGHRS, CDR2 YFSETQ. The CDR3 loop reads CASSRDRDYEQYF.

The chain links TRBV5-1 to TRBJ1-1. Germline assignment: CDR1 SGHRS and CDR2 YFSETQ. The CDR3 runs 14 residues. The CDR3 reads CASSLQVTNTEAFF.

The J gene is TRBJ2-1, the V gene TRBV20-1; TCRdb calls TRBD2, which cannot be checked without DNA. This CDR3 spans 15 amino acids. Germline values: CDR1 DFQATT, CDR2 SNEGSKA (reference sequence). CDR3 protein: CSASLRTLTYNEQFF.

The chain recombines TRBV7-2 with TRBJ1-1; with no DNA, the TCRdb D assignment of TRBD1 cannot be verified. CDR1 SGHTA and CDR2 FQGNSA come from the germline V gene. The CDR3 has 16 amino acids. CDR3 amino acids: CASSWHRGVENTEAFF.

V and J are TRBV5-3 and TRBJ2-7; checking the TCRdb D call of TRBD2 is not possible without DNA. TRBV5-3 is identified as an open reading frame with a role that is uncertain. This CDR3 comprises 16 residues. CDR3 amino acids: CARNPRRDRASYEQYF.

J is TRBJ1-2 and V is TRBV7-9. This CDR3 has 14 residues. Germline loops: CDR1 SEHNR, CDR2 FQNEAQ (reference sequence). CDR3 residues: CASSLVEGLRDYTF.

The chain carries TRBV7-7 and TRBJ2-7. The CDR3 contains 14 residues. Looked up from germline, CDR1 is SSHAT and CDR2 is FNYEAQ (reference sequence). The CDR3 here is CASSLAAGPYEQYF.

The chain employs TRBV28 and TRBJ2-1; as DNA is missing, the TRBD1 call by TCRdb cannot be tested. Germline V gene sequence: CDR1 MDHEN, CDR2 SYDVKM. There are 16 residues in the CDR3. The CDR3 region is CASSSPFPSGHNEQFF.

The J gene is TRBJ2-7, the V gene TRBV20-1; TCRdb selects TRBD2, and the lack of DNA leaves this call unchecked. The CDR3 extends over 13 amino acids. Germline assignment: CDR1 DFQATT and CDR2 SNEGSKA (reference sequence). CDR3 region: CSAVETSGSEQYF.

This chain joins TRBV5-1 and TRBJ2-2; TCRdb names TRBD1, which stays unverified in the absence of DNA. Germline lookup yields CDR1 SGHRS and CDR2 YFSETQ. The CDR3 contains 17 residues. CDR3 amino acids: CASSPHLLGMGPGELFF.

The V call is TRBV6-4, the J call TRBJ2-1. CDR1 is MRHNA, CDR2 SNTAGT, per germline. The CDR3 runs 13 residues. The chain's CDR3 is CASRETQHNEQFF.

The V gene is TRBV3-1, the J gene TRBJ1-6. This CDR3 spans 16 amino acids. CDR1 LGHDT and CDR2 YNNKEL come from the germline V gene (reference sequence). The CDR3 loop is CASSQDPAGLNSPLHF.

V usage is TRBV12-3 or TRBV12-4 and J usage is TRBJ2-3; the D call of TRBD1 rests on TCRdb alone, since no DNA is present to check it. The CDR3 length is 14 residues. The CDR3 spells CASSLGGALDTQYF.

The chain carries TRBV6-5 and TRBJ2-6. This CDR3 contains 18 residues. Germline-derived CDR1 and CDR2 are MNHEY and SVGAGI. The CDR3 is CASSPQRAKNSGANVLTF.

V is TRBV28 and J is TRBJ2-7; the TRBD2 assignment by TCRdb is unverifiable without DNA. The CDR3 totals 14 residues. The germline V gene encodes CDR1 MDHEN and CDR2 SYDVKM. This CDR3 is CASRQKGSRYEQYF.

CDR3 region: CASSQDPGVTGNTIYF. This rearrangement joins TRBV4-1 to TRBJ1-3; TCRdb selects TRBD1, and the lack of DNA leaves this call unchecked. The CDR3 loop spans 16 amino acids. Per germline, CDR1 MGHRA and CDR2 YSYEKL.

The gene calls are TRBV30 and TRBJ1-6; TCRdb's D call, TRBD1, is unchecked because there is no DNA. The CDR3 contains 14 residues. Germline V gene data show CDR1 as GTSNPN and CDR2 as SVGIG (reference sequence). Here the CDR3 reads CAWSLGQVNSPLHF.

J is TRBJ1-1 and V is TRBV5-6. This CDR3 contains 13 residues. Germline V CDR1 and CDR2: SGHDT, YYEEEE. CDR3 sequence: CASSYVGTTEAFF. The full variable domain, with the rest looked up from reference TRBV5-6 and TRBJ1-1, is DAGVTQSPTHLIKTRGQQVTLRCSPKSGHDTVSWYQQALGQGPQFIFQYYEEEERQRGNFPDRFSGHQFPNYSSELNVNALLLGDSALYLCASSYVGTTEAFFGQGTRLTVV.

The chain carries TRBV9 and TRBJ2-1; TCRdb's assignment of TRBD2 cannot be checked, as there is no DNA. The CDR3 has 14 residues. Germline V gene data show CDR1 as SGDLS and CDR2 as YYNGEE. This chain's CDR3 is CASSPGLVGNEQFF.

This chain uses TRBV21-1 with TRBJ2-5; no DNA is available, so the TRBD2 call from TCRdb remains unchecked. TRBV21-1 is described as a pseudogene. The CDR3 runs to 14 residues. CDR3 sequence: CASSMRSSSETQYF.

The V and J genes are TRBV29-1 and TRBJ2-3. The CDR3 has 13 residues. The germline V gene has CDR1 SQVTM and CDR2 ANQGSEA. CDR3 amino acids: CSVLGTSTDTQYF.